This TCR beta chain was observed in a study of T cell responses to AZD1222 COVID-19 vaccine. The CDR3 runs to 13 residues. V lost 7 bases and J lost 0, with 7 bases in between. Using immunoSEQ multiplex PCR, the repertoire was profiled, and TCRdb retains in-frame clones only, with some absent. The sample shows fewer than 120,000 clones, roughly 90% of them seen only once. The sequence came from an adult who received the AZD1222 COVID-19 vaccine. The sample in question was peripheral blood, obtained 28 days after the second AZD1222 dose. This chain joins TRBV12-3 or TRBV12-4 and TRBJ1-3; D uncertain. The CDR3 nucleotides read TGTGCCAGCATCCAGAGCTCTGGAAACACCATATATTTT. It codes for CASIQSSGNTIYF.